This is a list of T cell receptor beta chains from one sample in a study of T cell responses to AZD1222 COVID-19 vaccine. This table comes from immunoSEQ multiplex PCR, and its TCRdb copy is limited to in-frame clones, with some not included. The sample consists of about 190,000 clones, 85% to 95% of them appearing once. The input for sequencing was peripheral blood, taken on day 0 of AZD1222 vaccination. The receptor set was obtained from an adult in good health. The conserved cysteine and the conserved F or W are not part of the CDR3 here. Part of the rows lack a size; the others show once, few, many or a class for expanded clones.

J,V,length,size,CDR3
TRBJ2-6,TRBV15,13,once,ATSRQFSGANVLT
TRBJ2-6,TRBV5-1,15,NA,ASSAQGVPSGANVLT
TRBJ2-7,TRBV7-9,13,NA,ASSLAGTGVREQY
TRBJ1-2,TRBV9,11,NA,ASRGDGGKGYT
TRBJ1-5,TRBV6-5,12,NA,ASSYSFGTQPQH
TRBJ1-5,TRBV5-1,13,once,ASSLGQFSNQPQH
TRBJ2-7,TRBV3-1/TRBV3-2,12,NA,ASSQGRLGLEQY
TRBJ1-6,TRBV2,14,NA,ASRILTGQGNSPLH
TRBJ1-2,TRBV30,11,NA,AWTPQGAWGYT
TRBJ2-3,TRBV7-2,14,NA,ASSTHQGSSTDTQY
TRBJ1-2,TRBV28,13,NA,ASSLNRRPNYGYT